This T cell receptor (beta chain) was identified during a study of cytomegalovirus exposure and HLA in healthy donors. PCR used 60 Vbeta primers and 13 Jbeta primers. TCRdb keeps only in-frame clones here, not all; method: immunoSEQ multiplex PCR. The sample has 100,000 to 150,000 clones; about 74% are singletons. The material sequenced was PBMCs. This receptor was identified in a woman aged 45 to 65 in good health and CMV-seropositive.

The CDR3 bases are TGTGCCAGTAGTATAGTAGCGAGCTCCTACAATGAGCAGTTCTTC. Residues: CASSIVASSYNEQFF. The chain links TRBV19 to TRBJ2-1; TRBD2 is a possible D gene (5 bases). Trimming left V 1 base short and J 0 bases short, with 7 bases between. This CDR3 has 15 amino acids. CDR1 and CDR2 (germline): LNHDA, SQIVND (reference sequence).